These 29 T cell receptor beta chains came from one sample sequenced in a study of T cell repertoires in cytomegalovirus infection. The antigens these receptors bind are not known. Each CDR3 protein gets one entry after TCRdb re-called the reads with MiXCR. The table lists about 89,000 distinct CDR3 sequences, 25% to 30% of them singletons. The sequences come from CD8+ T cells from cultured PBMCs, collected from culture after CMV antigen stimulation. These receptors were collected from a human donor in good health (CMV status not recorded). Some clones in this sample may be carry-over from other donors' samples.

V and J are TRBV4-1 and TRBJ1-6; D remains ambiguous. The germline V and J ends were trimmed by 4 bases and 7 bases, with 8 bases remaining between them. The CDR3 spans 13 residues. Germline assignment: CDR1 MGHRA and CDR2 YSYEKL. Here the CDR3 reads CASSLDENSPLHF. The CDR3 DNA sequence: TGCGCCAGCAGCCTCGATGAAAATTCACCCCTCCACTTT.

This clonotype came up many times. The DNA for the CDR3 is TGTGCCAGCAGTTATGACCCCGGGACTAGCGGGGGGGCTGGGGATGAGCAGTTCTTC. Translation gives CASSYDPGTSGGAGDEQFF. The rearrangement links TRBV6-1 to TRBJ2-1, with TRBD2 matching over 16 bases. The CDR3 sequence is 19 residues long. V was pared by 5 bases and J by 8 bases, with 15 bases of the junction left unmatched. Looked up from germline, CDR1 is MNHNS and CDR2 is SASEGT.

The V gene is TRBV6-5, the J gene TRBJ2-7; D perhaps matches TRBD2 (6 bases). This CDR3 has 14 amino acids. Germline V gene sequence: CDR1 MNHEY, CDR2 SVGAGI. V gave up 2 bases and J gave up 2 bases, with 10 bases separating them. The DNA for the CDR3 is TGTGCCAGCAGTTACGCGGGACGGCCCTACGAGCAGTACTTC. Its translation: CASSYAGRPYEQYF.

The rearrangement links TRBV12-3 or TRBV12-4 to TRBJ2-1; D ambiguous. The CDR3 runs 13 residues. V lost 2 bases, J lost 7 bases, and 9 bases lay in between. CDR3 DNA: TGTGCCAGCAGTTTATTAATGGGAAATGAGCAGTTCTTC. Translating gives CASSLLMGNEQFF.

The chain combines TRBV11-2 with TRBJ2-2; TRBD2 aligns across 7 bases. The V gene end was trimmed by 3 bases and the J gene end by 2 bases; junction bases not matched to a gene: 3. CDR1 is SGHAT and CDR2 is FQNNGV in the germline V gene. The CDR3 is 15 amino acids. CDR3 loop: CASSFPGLNTGELFF. CDR3 in DNA: TGTGCCAGCAGCTTCCCGGGACTAAACACCGGGGAGCTGTTTTTT.

The sample holds a few counts of this clonotype. The gene calls are TRBV12-3 or TRBV12-4 and TRBJ2-3; either TRBD1 or TRBD2 may supply D (7 bases each). The CDR3 consists of 16 residues. Trimming stripped 6 bases from V and 2 bases from J, with 18 bases between. The CDR3 nucleotides are TGTGCCAGCAGCCCTAGGGAGGGGGCGCACACAGATACGCAGTATTTT. It translates to CASSPREGAHTDTQYF.

This clonotype was counted only a few times. The J gene is TRBJ1-2, the V gene TRBV4-1; TRBD1 matches 7 bases. Per germline, CDR1 MGHRA and CDR2 YSYEKL. The CDR3 has 15 amino acids. J was trimmed by 7 bases and V by 5 bases; bases with no gene match: 13. CDR3 DNA sequence: TGCGCCAGCAGCACTTCCCCACAGGGGATCTCTGGCTACACCTTC. It is translated as CASSTSPQGISGYTF.

The CDR3 reads CASSPPGLGNGELFF. In DNA, the CDR3 is TGTGCCAGCAGCCCCCCGGGACTAGGGAACGGGGAGCTGTTTTTT. The chain has TRBV9 and TRBJ2-2, with 8 bases that match TRBD2. V trimming: 4 bases; J trimming: 7 bases; junction bases outside the gene matches: 9. Germline-derived CDR1 and CDR2 are SGDLS and YYNGEE. The CDR3 has 15 residues.

This clonotype was counted only a few times. The chain employs TRBV7-8 and TRBJ1-2, with TRBD1 matching 8 bases. Trimming cost V 2 bases and J 5 bases; bases outside gene matches: 13. The CDR3 is 17 residues long. The germline V gene has CDR1 SGHVS and CDR2 FQNEAQ. The DNA of the CDR3 is TGTGCCAGCAGCTTATTAATCATAGGACAGGGAAAGTATGGCTACACCTTC. It specifies CASSLLIIGQGKYGYTF.

This clonotype was detected a few times. The chain employs TRBV4-1 and TRBJ1-4, with D perhaps matching TRBD1 (6 bases). Germline V lookup: CDR1 MGHRA, CDR2 YSYEKL. There are 18 residues in the CDR3. Trimming removed 0 bases at V and 4 bases at J, with 18 bases between. The CDR3: CASSQDGGGIISNEKLFF. The CDR3 nucleotides are TGCGCCAGCAGCCAAGATGGGGGCGGAATAATAAGTAATGAAAAACTGTTTTTT.

The chain is built from TRBV6-6 and TRBJ1-1; TRBD1 might be the D (5 bases). Germline values: CDR1 MNHNY, CDR2 SVGAGI (reference sequence). This CDR3 has 13 amino acids. Trimming pared 6 bases from V and 4 bases from J, leaving 12 bases between. CDR3 in amino acids: CASSPRVGTEAFF. Written as DNA, the CDR3 is TGTGCCAGCAGCCCCAGGGTCGGCACTGAAGCTTTCTTT.

The V and J genes are TRBV5-1 and TRBJ1-4; no firm D call. This CDR3 comprises 14 residues. V was pared by 0 bases and J by 8 bases, with 11 bases between. The germline V gene encodes CDR1 SGHRS and CDR2 YFSETQ. CDR3 protein: CASSLDGLGEKLFF. In DNA form, the CDR3 reads TGCGCCAGCAGCTTGGACGGACTAGGGGAAAAACTGTTTTTT.

The chain has TRBV2 and TRBJ2-3; 9 nucleotides agree with TRBD2. The CDR3 consists of 17 residues. The trim removed 4 bases at V and 0 bases at J, leaving 8 bases unmatched. Germline loops: CDR1 SNHLY, CDR2 FYNNEI. CDR3 amino acids: CASSGLSAGGSTDTQYF. In nucleotides, the CDR3 is TGTGCCAGCAGTGGTTTGTCGGCGGGGGGGAGCACAGATACGCAGTATTTT.

This clonotype appeared a few times. V gene TRBV28 combines with J gene TRBJ2-1; 13 nucleotides align to TRBD2. The CDR3 contains 15 residues. After removal of 6 bases from V and 9 bases from J, the junction contained 8 bases not matched to a gene. Looked up from germline, CDR1 is MDHEN and CDR2 is SYDVKM. The CDR3 protein is CASRRTSGGASEQFF. The CDR3 nucleotides read TGTGCCAGCAGGCGAACTAGCGGGGGGGCCAGTGAGCAGTTCTTC.

This clonotype has more than one count but fewer than ten. The chain combines TRBV6-7 with TRBJ1-1; D unresolved. TRBV6-7 is an open reading frame whose function is uncertain. The length of the CDR3 is 15 residues. Trimming removed 2 bases at V and 1 base at J, with 11 bases between. The CDR3, as DNA: TGTGCCAGCAGTTACAGGAGCCCGAGGAACACTGAAGCTTTCTTT. Encoded protein: CASSYRSPRNTEAFF.

The V gene is TRBV11-2, the J gene TRBJ2-6; D not certain. V was trimmed by 0 bases and J by 2 bases, leaving 8 bases between them. Germline V gene sequence: CDR1 SGHAT, CDR2 FQNNGV. The CDR3 has 16 amino acids. The CDR3 DNA reads TGTGCCAGCAGCTTAGATGCGAGGCCTGGGGCCAACGTCCTGACTTTC. Its translation is CASSLDARPGANVLTF.

In this sample, this clonotype turned up once. The chain joins TRBV12-3 or TRBV12-4 to TRBJ2-5; a weak D match, TRBD1 (6 bases). With 3 bases removed from V and 9 bases from J, the gap between germline ends came to 8 bases. The CDR3 is 11 residues long. In nucleotides, the CDR3 is TGTGCCAGCAGTTTGGACAGCTCCCAGTACTTC. This gives the protein CASSLDSSQYF.

The chain employs TRBV15 and TRBJ2-1; D might be TRBD1 (6 bases). CDR1 LNHNV and CDR2 YYDKDF come from the germline V gene (reference sequence). The CDR3 is 15 amino acids. Trimming removed 3 bases at V and 4 bases at J, with 13 bases between. The CDR3 reads CATSSRTVAYNEQFF. The CDR3 nucleotides are TGTGCCACCAGCAGCCGGACAGTCGCTTACAATGAGCAGTTCTTC. Drawing the rest from reference TRBV15 and TRBJ2-1, the complete variable domain is DAMVIQNPRYQVTQFGKPVTLSCSQTLNHNVMYWYQQKSSQAPKLLFHYYDKDFNNEADTPDNFQSRRPNTSFCFLDIRSPGLGDTAMYLCATSSRTVAYNEQFFGPGTRLTVL.

This clonotype was counted only a few times. CDR3 coding DNA: TGTGCCAGCAGCTTTAGTGTTGTAAGGGGCAGGAACACTGAAGCTTTCTTT. It codes for CASSFSVVRGRNTEAFF. V is TRBV11-2 and J is TRBJ1-1; tentative D call: TRBD1 (5 bases). The germline V and J ends were trimmed by 3 bases and 1 base, with 18 bases remaining between them. Germline V gene sequence: CDR1 SGHAT, CDR2 FQNNGV. This CDR3 comprises 17 residues.

The CDR3 region is CASSLAMATEKLEAFF. CDR3 DNA sequence: TGTGCCAGCAGCTTAGCGATGGCGACAGAGAAACTTGAAGCTTTCTTT. The chain combines TRBV7-9 with TRBJ1-1, with D maybe TRBD1 (5 bases). Germline V lookup: CDR1 SEHNR, CDR2 FQNEAQ (reference sequence). Trimming cost V 0 bases and J 7 bases, with 18 bases left between them. The length of the CDR3 is 16 residues.

The DNA of the CDR3 is TGTGCCAGCAGCCTAGCCGGCGGACAGGCGGGAGCTTTCTTT. This translates into CASSLAGGQAGAFF. V is TRBV12-3 or TRBV12-4 and J is TRBJ1-1, with 7 positions matching TRBD1. The CDR3 totals 14 residues. V was pared by 6 bases and J by 10 bases, with 14 bases of the junction left unmatched.

This clonotype was observed at least ten times. V and J are TRBV6-1 and TRBJ2-3; TRBD2 aligns across 9 bases. V dropped 6 bases and J dropped 2; count of bases not matched to a gene: 9. The CDR3 is made up of 16 amino acids. The germline V gene encodes CDR1 MNHNS and CDR2 SASEGT. The CDR3 here is CASRRGSGGTTDTQYF. CDR3 bases: TGTGCCAGCAGGCGGGGTAGCGGGGGCACCACAGATACGCAGTATTTT.

This clonotype was recorded a few times. The V gene is TRBV7-4, the J gene TRBJ2-3; weak D call: TRBD2 (5 bases). Germline loops: CDR1 SGHVT, CDR2 SQSDAQ. V was pared by 4 bases and J by 6 bases, with 14 bases between. The CDR3 is made up of 14 amino acids. This CDR3 is CASSSRVGVDTQYF. The CDR3 DNA sequence: TGTGCCAGCAGCTCCCGGGTGGGAGTCGATACGCAGTATTTT. The whole variable domain, filled in from reference TRBV7-4 and TRBJ2-3, reads GAGVSQSPRYKVAKRGRDVALRCDSISGHVTLYWYRQTLGQGSEVLTYSQSDAQRDKSGRPSGRFSAERPERSVSTLKIQRTEQGDSAVYLCASSSRVGVDTQYFGPGTRLTVL.

At least ten counts were recorded for this clonotype. The rearrangement uses TRBV4-2 and TRBJ2-1, with a possible D match to TRBD2 (7 bases). V gave up 4 bases and J gave up 8 bases, with 18 bases separating them. Germline CDR1 LGHNA, CDR2 YNFKEQ. This CDR3 region has 15 residues. The CDR3 here is CASSLRGGERDEQFF. CDR3 DNA: TGTGCCAGCAGCCTAAGGGGGGGGGAAAGGGATGAGCAGTTCTTC.

Many counts were recorded for this clonotype. CDR3 DNA sequence: TGTGCCAGCAGCTTAGGACAGGGGCCTGAAGCTTTCTTT. Amino acid sequence: CASSLGQGPEAFF. This chain joins TRBV5-5 and TRBJ1-1; 9 bases are a match to TRBD1. CDR1 and CDR2 from the germline V gene are SGHKS and YYEKEE (reference sequence). This CDR3 is 13 amino acids long. V lost 2 bases and J lost 6; bases outside the gene matches: 2. Full variable domain (outside the CDR3, taken from reference TRBV5-5 and TRBJ1-1): DAGVTQSPTHLIKTRGQQVTLRCSPISGHKSVSWYQQVLGQGPQFIFQYYEKEERGRGNFPDRFSARQFPNYSSELNVNALLLGDSALYLCASSLGQGPEAFFGQGTRLTVV.

This clonotype occurred a few times. The chain couples TRBV7-8 to TRBJ1-1; D is undetermined. V dropped 4 bases and J dropped 4 bases, with 10 bases sitting between them. The CDR3 length is 13 residues. Germline CDR1 and CDR2: SGHVS and FQNEAQ. The CDR3 DNA reads TGTGCCAGCAGCTGGGGTCGGCTCACTGAAGCTTTCTTT. Its translation is CASSWGRLTEAFF.

The rearrangement uses TRBV5-1 and TRBJ2-7, with a possible D match to TRBD1 (5 bases). CDR3 size: 15 residues. With 0 bases removed from V and 5 bases from J, the gap between germline ends came to 15 bases. Germline V gives CDR1 SGHRS, CDR2 YFSETQ. As DNA, the CDR3 is TGCGCCAGCAGCTTGGAAGGCAGGGATATTCACGAGCAGTACTTC. Its protein product is CASSLEGRDIHEQYF.

This clonotype was picked up a small number of times. This rearrangement joins TRBV13 to TRBJ2-3; D call uncertain. Germline CDR1 and CDR2: PRHDT and FYEKMQ (reference sequence). The V end was cut by 2 bases, the J end by 1 base, with 7 bases between. This CDR3 is 14 amino acids long. Here the CDR3 DNA reads TGTGCCAGCAGCTTATTCACGGGCACAGATACGCAGTATTTT. This translates into CASSLFTGTDTQYF.

In this sample, this clonotype turned up many times. V usage is TRBV7-9 and J usage is TRBJ1-1; D ambiguous. There are 12 residues in the CDR3. The V gene lost 2 bases and the J gene lost 6 bases, with 7 bases spanning the gap. Germline lookup yields CDR1 SEHNR and CDR2 FQNEAQ (reference sequence). CDR3 sequence reads: CASSLIASEAFF. DNA for the CDR3: TGTGCCAGCAGCTTAATAGCCTCTGAAGCTTTCTTT.